A selection of T cell receptor beta chains follows, all from one sample in a study of cytomegalovirus exposure and HLA in healthy donors. This table comes from immunoSEQ multiplex PCR, and its TCRdb copy is limited to in-frame clones, with some not included. The sample yields under 70,000 clones, roughly four fifths seen once. Sequenced material: PBMCs. The source of these receptors is a man aged 50-59 years in good health and CMV-seronegative. CDR3s include the opening cysteine and the closing phenylalanine or tryptophan. A D gene is named only where the DNA matches it firmly. Clone size appears in some rows only: once, few, many, or a class for an expanded clone.

TRBV5-1	NA	NA	TRBJ1-4	CASSLQGSGEKLFF	TGCGCCAGCAGCTTGCAGGGTTCTGGTGAAAAACTGTTTTTT
TRBV6-5	NA	NA	TRBJ1-3	CASSYSSRGTGNTIYF	TGTGCCAGCAGTTACTCGTCCAGGGGTACTGGAAACACCATATATTTT
TRBV9	NA	NA	TRBJ2-7	CASSGLTYEQYF	TGTGCCAGCAGCGGGCTGACCTACGAGCAGTACTTC
TRBV7-4	NA	TRBD2	TRBJ2-1	CASSLLSSGGYEQFF	TGTGCCAGCAGCTTACTGTCTAGCGGGGGCTATGAGCAGTTCTTC
TRBV9	NA	NA	TRBJ1-3	CASSVAGADFSGNTIYF	TGTGCCAGCAGCGTGGCAGGGGCTGATTTCTCTGGAAACACCATATATTTT
TRBV6-4	NA	TRBD2	TRBJ2-3	CASSASGGGTDTQYF	TGTGCCAGCAGTGCTAGCGGGGGGGGCACAGATACGCAGTATTTT
TRBV19	NA	TRBD1	TRBJ2-1	CASSRGGQGYNEQFF	TGTGCCAGTAGCCGAGGGGGACAGGGCTACAATGAGCAGTTCTTC
TRBV13	NA	NA	TRBJ2-1	CASSLQDYNEQFF	TGTGCCAGCAGCCTTCAGGACTACAATGAGCAGTTCTTC
TRBV7-6	NA	TRBD1	TRBJ1-4	CASSSVGQGNEKLFF	TGTGCCAGCAGCTCCGTGGGACAGGGTAATGAAAAACTGTTTTTT
TRBV6-6	NA	NA	TRBJ2-7	CASSYQTYYEQYF	TGTGCCAGCAGTTACCAGACATACTACGAGCAGTACTTC
TRBV6-5	NA	NA	TRBJ1-6	CASSYEVRGPLHF	TGTGCCAGCAGTTACGAGGTTCGGGGGCCCCTCCACTTT
TRBV9	NA	NA	TRBJ2-1	CASSTGQYNEQFF	TGTGCCAGCAGCACAGGACAGTACAATGAGCAGTTCTTC
TRBV2	NA	TRBD1	TRBJ2-7	CASRSGTGVGWYEQYF	TGTGCCAGCAGATCCGGGACAGGGGTGGGGTGGTACGAGCAGTACTTC
TRBV6-5	NA	TRBD1	TRBJ1-1	CASGKQGQGTEAFF	TGTGCCAGCGGAAAACAGGGGCAGGGCACTGAAGCTTTCTTT
TRBV9	NA	NA	TRBJ2-7	CASSLSDRLQYEQYF	TGTGCCAGCAGCCTATCCGACAGGCTACAGTACGAGCAGTACTTC
TRBV19	NA	TRBD1	TRBJ1-1	CASSSITSGQGAWAFF	TGTGCCAGTAGCTCAATAACCTCGGGACAGGGGGCATGGGCTTTCTTT
TRBV11-2	NA	NA	TRBJ1-1	CASSPTEQVMNTEAFF	TGTGCCAGCAGCCCCACGGAACAGGTTATGAACACTGAAGCTTTCTTT
TRBV10-3	NA	NA	TRBJ1-5	CAISGLNQPQHF	TGTGCCATCAGTGGTCTCAATCAGCCCCAGCATTTT
TRBV19	NA	TRBD2	TRBJ2-1	CASSIGGGSFNEQFF	TGTGCCAGTAGTATTGGCGGGGGAAGTTTCAATGAGCAGTTCTTC
TRBV7-2	NA	TRBD2	TRBJ2-5	CASSTPQRGPKETQYF	TGTGCCAGCAGCACCCCTCAGCGGGGTCCTAAAGAGACCCAGTACTTC
TRBV6-5	NA	TRBD1	TRBJ1-3	CASSYTGGGNTIYF	TGTGCCAGCAGTTACACAGGGGGGGGAAACACCATATATTTT
TRBV28	NA	TRBD1	TRBJ2-7	CASSLSGTGGYEQYF	TGTGCCAGCAGTTTATCCGGGACAGGGGGTTACGAGCAGTACTTC
TRBV7-8	NA	NA	TRBJ1-5	CASSGQYSNQPQHF	TGTGCCAGCAGTGGACAGTATAGCAATCAGCCCCAGCATTTT
TRBV5-1	NA	NA	TRBJ2-3	CASSWESSTDTQYF	TGCGCCAGCAGCTGGGAGTCTAGCACAGATACGCAGTATTTT
TRBV5-1	NA	NA	TRBJ2-5	CASSNPTGEETQYF	TGCGCCAGCAGTAACCCGACAGGAGAAGAGACCCAGTACTTC
TRBV19	NA	TRBD1	TRBJ1-1	CASSRGGQGMRTEAFF	TGTGCCAGTAGTAGGGGGGGACAGGGGATGCGAACTGAAGCTTTCTTT
TRBV5-1	NA	TRBD2	TRBJ2-7	CASSQPTSGGAYEQYF	TGCGCCAGCAGCCAGCCGACTAGCGGGGGGGCCTACGAGCAGTACTTC
TRBV6-5	NA	TRBD1	TRBJ2-1	CASSDRGGQFF	TGTGCCAGCAGTGACAGGGGAGGGCAGTTCTTC
TRBV7-3	NA	NA	TRBJ2-5	CASSLQVQETQYF	TGTGCCAGCAGCTTACAGGTTCAAGAGACCCAGTACTTC
TRBV20-1	NA	NA	TRBJ2-7	CSALSGSRQYF	TGCAGTGCCCTATCGGGGAGCCGGCAGTACTTC
TRBV5-4	NA	NA	TRBJ2-2	CASSALLERGELFF	TGTGCCAGCAGCGCTTTACTTGAACGCGGGGAGCTGTTTTTT
TRBV7-9	NA	TRBD2	TRBJ2-5	CASSPRLPTSDLRAQYF	TGTGCCAGCAGCCCCCGACTCCCGACTAGCGACCTCCGGGCCCAGTACTTC
TRBV7-9	NA	TRBD2	TRBJ2-4	CASRSSGTENIQYF	TGTGCCAGCAGGAGTAGCGGGACCGAAAACATTCAGTACTTC
TRBV5-5	NA	NA	TRBJ1-1	CASSLGQANTEAFF	TGTGCCAGCAGCTTGGGACAGGCTAACACTGAAGCTTTCTTT
TRBV6-1	NA	TRBD1	TRBJ1-2	CASSHLRQGSYGYTF	TGTGCCAGCAGTCACCTTCGACAGGGGTCCTATGGCTACACCTTC
TRBV13	once	NA	TRBJ2-4	CASSWQPGLGAKNIQYF	TGTGCCAGCAGCTGGCAGCCGGGACTGGGAGCCAAAAACATTCAGTACTTC
TRBV10-3	NA	NA	TRBJ1-1	CAISQTGRDTEAFF	TGTGCCATCAGTCAAACAGGGAGGGACACTGAAGCTTTCTTT
TRBV19	once	TRBD1	TRBJ1-5	CASSSRQGRGQPQHF	TGTGCCAGTAGTTCCAGACAGGGACGCGGTCAGCCCCAGCATTTT
TRBV30	NA	NA	TRBJ2-7	CAWSKDGRTYEQYF	TGTGCCTGGTCCAAAGATGGGAGGACCTACGAGCAGTACTTC
TRBV5-4	NA	TRBD1	TRBJ2-6	CASSLYRGTGANVLTF	TGTGCCAGCAGCTTGTACAGGGGAACTGGGGCCAACGTCCTGACTTTC
TRBV7-6	NA	NA	TRBJ2-2	CASSLVQNTGELFF	TGTGCCAGCAGCTTAGTCCAGAACACCGGGGAGCTGTTTTTT
TRBV19	NA	NA	TRBJ1-5	CASSIPPLGQPQHF	TGTGCCAGTAGTATCCCGCCCCTCGGGCAGCCCCAGCATTTT
TRBV14	NA	NA	TRBJ2-2	CASSPFAGNTGELFF	TGTGCCAGCAGCCCTTTCGCAGGGAACACCGGGGAGCTGTTTTTT
TRBV6-1	NA	NA	TRBJ2-1	CAVEFEQFF	TGTGCGGTTGAGTTTGAGCAGTTCTTC
TRBV7-8	NA	NA	TRBJ1-6	CASSLTKTESSYNSPLHF	TGTGCCAGCAGCTTAACGAAGACAGAAAGCTCCTATAATTCACCCCTCCACTTT
TRBV30	NA	NA	TRBJ2-7	CAWSVQDYEQYF	TGTGCCTGGAGTGTACAGGATTACGAGCAGTACTTC
TRBV6-1	once	NA	TRBJ1-1	CASSEAAGGGRAAFF	TGTGCCAGCAGTGAAGCCGCCGGAGGGGGGAGGGCGGCTTTCTTT
TRBV7-9	NA	TRBD1	TRBJ2-3	CASSYTTGGRTDTQYF	TGTGCCAGCAGCTATACCACAGGGGGCCGGACAGATACGCAGTATTTT
TRBV7-9	NA	NA	TRBJ2-7	CASSFRGGYEQYF	TGTGCCAGCAGCTTTAGGGGGGGCTACGAGCAGTACTTC
TRBV6-6	NA	NA	TRBJ1-2	CASNTRDYGYTF	TGTGCCAGCAATACCAGGGATTATGGCTACACCTTC
TRBV27	NA	TRBD1	TRBJ2-7	CASSPQGQPYEQYF	TGTGCCAGCAGCCCTCAGGGACAGCCCTACGAGCAGTACTTC
TRBV5-6	NA	TRBD2	TRBJ2-3	CASSTLAGGTDTQYF	TGTGCCAGCAGCACACTAGCGGGGGGCACAGATACGCAGTATTTT
TRBV6-5	NA	TRBD1	TRBJ1-6	CASRQGSSSPLHF	TGTGCCAGTCGACAGGGGTCTAGTTCACCCCTCCACTTT
TRBV2	NA	NA	TRBJ2-1	CASSDRGEQFF	TGTGCCAGCAGTGATCGGGGTGAGCAGTTCTTC
TRBV6-1	few	NA	TRBJ1-6	CASSAGPYNSPLHF	TGTGCCAGCAGTGCAGGGCCCTATAATTCACCCCTCCACTTT
TRBV27	NA	TRBD1	TRBJ2-7	CASTAGTGPYEQYF	TGTGCCAGCACCGCCGGGACAGGGCCCTACGAGCAGTACTTC
TRBV11-2	few	NA	TRBJ1-6	CASSPNPTYNSPLHF	TGTGCCAGCAGCCCCAACCCCACATATAATTCACCCCTCCACTTT
TRBV6-6	NA	TRBD1	TRBJ1-4	CASKIQGSVEKLFF	TGTGCCAGCAAGATACAGGGGAGTGTGGAAAAACTGTTTTTT
TRBV28	NA	NA	TRBJ1-2	CASSSGAPYYGYTF	TGTGCCAGCAGTTCAGGGGCCCCATACTATGGCTACACCTTC